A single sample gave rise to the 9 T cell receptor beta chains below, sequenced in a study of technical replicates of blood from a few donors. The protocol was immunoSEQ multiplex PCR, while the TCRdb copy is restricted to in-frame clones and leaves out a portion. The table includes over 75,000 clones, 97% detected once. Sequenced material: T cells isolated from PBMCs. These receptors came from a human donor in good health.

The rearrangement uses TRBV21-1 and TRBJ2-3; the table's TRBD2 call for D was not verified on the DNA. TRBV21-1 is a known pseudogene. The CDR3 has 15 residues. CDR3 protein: CASSKGVAGDDTQYF. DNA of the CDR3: TGTGCCAGCAGCAAAGGTGTAGCGGGAGATGATACGCAGTATTTT.

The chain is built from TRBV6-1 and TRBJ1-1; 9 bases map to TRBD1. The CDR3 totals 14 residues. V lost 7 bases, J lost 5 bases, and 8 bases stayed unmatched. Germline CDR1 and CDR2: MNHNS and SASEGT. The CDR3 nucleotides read TGTGCCAGCACTTTGGACAGGGGACAGACTGAAGCTTTCTTT. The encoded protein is CASTLDRGQTEAFF.

CDR3 amino acids: CASSVDRLAGTPQETQYF. CDR3 DNA: TGTGCCAGCAGCGTAGATCGGCTAGCGGGGACACCCCAAGAGACCCAGTACTTC. The rearrangement links TRBV9 to TRBJ2-5; 9 bases match TRBD2. Germline assignment: CDR1 SGDLS and CDR2 YYNGEE. CDR3 length equals 18 residues. V dropped 0 bases and J dropped 1; count of bases not matched to a gene: 10.

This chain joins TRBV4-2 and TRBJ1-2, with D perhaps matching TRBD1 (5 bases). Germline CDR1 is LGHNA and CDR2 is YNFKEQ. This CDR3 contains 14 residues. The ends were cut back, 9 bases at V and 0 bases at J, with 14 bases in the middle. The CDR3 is CASLSDSTNYGYTF. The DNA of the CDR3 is TGTGCCAGTCTTAGTGACAGCACTAACTATGGCTACACCTTC.

The CDR3 coding sequence is TGCGCCAGCAGTGGCAGGGAGGGGACCGGGGAGCTGTTTTTT. Its protein product is CASSGREGTGELFF. The V call is TRBV5-1, the J call TRBJ2-2; 7 positions agree with TRBD2. V lost 5 bases and J lost 5; bases outside the gene matches: 6. Looked up from germline, CDR1 is SGHRS and CDR2 is YFSETQ. There are 14 residues in the CDR3.

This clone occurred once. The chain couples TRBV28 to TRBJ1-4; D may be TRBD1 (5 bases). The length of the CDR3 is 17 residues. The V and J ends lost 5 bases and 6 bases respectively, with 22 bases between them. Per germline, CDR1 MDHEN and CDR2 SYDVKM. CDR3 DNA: TGTGCCAGCAGTGGCCTTAAGTGGACACTAACAGATGAAAAACTGTTTTTT. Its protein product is CASSGLKWTLTDEKLFF.

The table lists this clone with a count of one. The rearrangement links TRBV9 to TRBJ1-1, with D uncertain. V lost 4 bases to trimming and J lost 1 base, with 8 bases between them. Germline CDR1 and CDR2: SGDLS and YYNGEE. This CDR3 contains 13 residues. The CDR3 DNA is TGTGCCAGCAGCCAGGCCCAGAACACTGAAGCTTTCTTT. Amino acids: CASSQAQNTEAFF.

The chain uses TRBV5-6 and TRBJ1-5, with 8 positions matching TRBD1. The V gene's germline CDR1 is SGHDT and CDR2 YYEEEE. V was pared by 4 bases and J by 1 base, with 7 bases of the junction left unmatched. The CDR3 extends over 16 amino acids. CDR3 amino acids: CASSLWTGISNQPQHF. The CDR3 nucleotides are TGTGCCAGCAGCCTCTGGACAGGGATAAGCAATCAGCCCCAGCATTTT.

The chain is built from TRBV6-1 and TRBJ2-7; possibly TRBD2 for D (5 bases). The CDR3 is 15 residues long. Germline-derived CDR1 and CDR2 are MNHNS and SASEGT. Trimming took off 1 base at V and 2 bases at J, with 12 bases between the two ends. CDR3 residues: CASSEGGSAAYEQYF. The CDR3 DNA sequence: TGTGCCAGCAGTGAAGGGGGTAGCGCGGCCTACGAGCAGTACTTC.